This T cell receptor (beta chain) was sequenced in a study (dated by TCRdb to between 2021 and 2024). Study-level results and caveats: Further investigation, including longitudinal sampling and assessment of a control group, is stated by the authors to be required.

For TCR beta sequencing, genomic DNA was taken from unsorted PBMCs, and those PBMCs had been isolated from peripheral blood. Survey-level sequencing on the immunoSEQ platform was used to profile the TCR beta chain repertoires. Per the original workflow: Repertoire diversity was measured with the inverse Simpson index, and CDR3 amino acid length spectratypes and V-J pairing frequencies were compared. TCR beta CDR3 sequences were matched against VDJdb to annotate clonotypes specific to SARS-CoV-2, CMV, influenza A and EBV. Drawn from immuneACCESS, this table holds only the in-frame rearrangements with V and J called that TCRdb kept. Clones are partly lost; checked studies trace under half to an unresolved V gene and leave the rest unexplained. V and J calls and clone size are as listed in that table; D and trimming were resolved from the DNA. Here the sample has roughly 68,000 clones; just over 90% occur a single time. Roughly 4% of the sample is taken by the ten largest.

To note about this clone: Which antigen it targets is not known. Nothing much larger sits one base from this clone, and base qualities are not available.

Reading from cysteine to phenylalanine, the CDR3 counts 14 amino acids. Only the CDR3 region is kept as DNA, spanning 42 bases read in frame from base 1. Clipping removes 5 bases from V and 4 bases from J, with 6 as the unmatched junction base count. Via the germline V gene, CDR1 is SQVTM and CDR2 ANQGSEA. Sequenced material: PBMCs. The rearranged chain carries TRBV29-1 and TRBJ2-7, with 12 central nucleotides matching TRBD1. The sequence came from a man aged 35-49 years with rheumatoid arthritis. The DNA sequence is given as TGCAGCGTTTCCGGGACAGGGGGCCGATACGAGCAGTACTTC. Its translation reads: CSVSGTGGRYEQYF.